These 7 T cell receptor beta chains were all obtained from the same sample, sequenced in a study of T cells in localized non-small cell lung cancer. TCRdb's copy holds only in-frame clones and misses some; the assay was immunoSEQ multiplex PCR. Here the sample spans about 59,000 clones, approximately 91% being singletons. Sequencing used peripheral blood, obtained before any cancer treatment. Source of these receptors: a man aged 40 to 69 with stage I lung adenocarcinoma.

This clone showed up just once. The chain employs TRBV7-3 and TRBJ2-5; D possibly corresponds to TRBD2 (5 bases). The V end lost 5 bases, the J end lost 5 bases, and 15 bases lay between the germline ends. Germline V gene sequence: CDR1 SGHTA, CDR2 FQGTGA. The CDR3 spans 14 residues. The CDR3 spells CASSPNTGEETQYF. In DNA, the CDR3 is TGTGCCAGCAGCCCAAACACCGGGGAGGAGACCCAGTACTTC.

V gene TRBV6-1 combines with J gene TRBJ2-3; D gene uncertain. The CDR3 spans 13 residues. The V end lost 6 bases, the J end lost 0 bases, and 7 bases lay between the germline ends. Germline V gene lookup returns CDR1 MNHNS and CDR2 SASEGT. In nucleotides, the CDR3 is TGTGCCAGCAGGACGCGGAGCACAGATACGCAGTATTTT. This encodes CASRTRSTDTQYF.

In this sample, this clone turned up once. This chain connects TRBV2 to TRBJ2-1, with 9 positions matching TRBD2. V trimming: 8 bases; J trimming: 7 bases; junction bases outside the gene matches: 21. The CDR3 covers 18 residues. Per germline, CDR1 SNHLY and CDR2 FYNNEI. The CDR3 spells CASLRRPGLAVEGNEQFF. As DNA, the CDR3 is TGTGCCAGCCTTAGACGACCGGGACTAGCTGTTGAAGGGAATGAGCAGTTCTTC.

This clone was counted a single time. The CDR3 DNA reads as TGTGCCAGCAGCGCCGTCACCAGGACCAATGAAAAACTGTTTTTT. It specifies CASSAVTRTNEKLFF. The genes are TRBV6-6 and TRBJ1-4, with no clear D. Germline V gives CDR1 MNHNY, CDR2 SVGAGI (reference sequence). Deletions cut 6 bases from V and 5 bases from J, with 16 bases between. The CDR3 length is 15 residues.

CDR3 amino acids: CASTRGGYNEQFF. The CDR3 DNA is TGTGCCAGCACCCGGGGAGGGTACAATGAGCAGTTCTTC. This rearrangement joins TRBV4-2 to TRBJ2-1; 7 bases align to TRBD2. Germline lookup yields CDR1 LGHNA and CDR2 YNFKEQ. The J segment lost 4 bases and the V segment lost 7 bases, leaving 4 bases of the junction unmatched. The CDR3 loop spans 13 amino acids.

This chain connects TRBV19 to TRBJ2-3; D may be TRBD2 (6 bases). The CDR3 loop spans 15 amino acids. V shed 5 bases and J shed 2 bases, with 14 bases lying between them. Germline CDR1 is LNHDA and CDR2 is SQIVND (reference sequence). The CDR3 coding sequence is TGTGCCAGTAGTGGTCTGGAGGGCCACACAGATACGCAGTATTTT. This translates into CASSGLEGHTDTQYF.

The chain recombines TRBV5-6 with TRBJ2-7; TRBD2 might be the D (5 bases). Germline V lookup: CDR1 SGHDT, CDR2 YYEEEE. The CDR3 is made up of 16 amino acids. Trimming removed 0 bases at V and 4 bases at J, with 17 bases between. This chain's CDR3 is CASSLGGLSSGYEQYF. The CDR3 DNA sequence: TGTGCCAGCAGCTTGGGAGGACTGTCGAGTGGATACGAGCAGTACTTC.